Shown below are 22 T cell receptor beta chains from a single sample sequenced in a study of blood T cells in healthy people across ages. A sample-barcoded 5' primer and a J-beta primer mix were used in a second PCR of about 7 to 12 cycles. TCRdb reprocessed the 5' RACE reads with MiXCR, giving one entry per CDR3 protein. Counted here are some 800,000 distinct CDR3 sequences, around 25% occurring once; the ten biggest clones make up approximately 3.7%. These data were also reused for a study on T cells of mothers and their children.

The sample consisted of blood. These receptors all come from a boy aged 10-17 years in good health.

This clonotype has just a few counts. The J gene is TRBJ2-5, the V gene TRBV7-9; D possibly uses TRBD1 or TRBD2 (7 bases each). The J call may be wrong; the DNA end is better matched by TRBJ2-7. The germline V gene has CDR1 SEHNR and CDR2 FQNEAQ (reference sequence). This CDR3 comprises 16 residues. CDR3: CASSMNAGGGYDEQYF. The CDR3 DNA reads as TGTGCCAGCAGCATGAATGCAGGGGGGGGCTACGACGAGCAGTACTTC.

This clonotype was recorded a few times. The V gene is TRBV4-3, the J gene TRBJ2-6; 12 bases are a match to TRBD2. The CDR3 has 19 residues. V was clipped by 1 base and J by 1 base; unmatched bases: 5. The germline V gene encodes CDR1 LGHNA and CDR2 YSLEER. CDR3 amino acids: CASSQVPGLAGSGANVLTF. The DNA of the CDR3 is TGCGCCAGCAGCCAAGTTCCCGGACTAGCGGGATCTGGGGCCAACGTCCTGACTTTC.

This clonotype came up a few times. This rearrangement joins TRBV20-1 to TRBJ2-5; 9 bases align to TRBD2. Germline lookup yields CDR1 DFQATT and CDR2 SNEGSKA (reference sequence). This CDR3 spans 13 amino acids. V was clipped by 4 bases and J by 5 bases; unmatched bases: 5. CDR3 residues: CSAKAGGGETQYF. Written as DNA, the CDR3 is TGCAGTGCTAAAGCGGGGGGAGGGGAGACCCAGTACTTC.

This chain uses TRBV28 with TRBJ1-1; 9 bases align to TRBD1. V was clipped by 5 bases and J by 5 bases; unmatched bases: 6. CDR3 length: 14 residues. CDR1 and CDR2 (germline): MDHEN, SYDVKM. The CDR3 here is CASSQTGGWTEAFF. For the CDR3, the DNA is TGTGCCAGCAGTCAGACAGGGGGTTGGACTGAAGCTTTCTTT. The full variable domain, rest sourced from reference TRBV28 and TRBJ1-1, is DVKVTQSSRYLVKRTGEKVFLECVQDMDHENMFWYRQDPGLGLRLIYFSYDVKMKEKGDIPEGYSVSREKKERFSLILESASTNQTSMYLCASSQTGGWTEAFFGQGTRLTVV.

The sample holds a few counts of this clonotype. CDR3 nucleotide sequence: TGCGCCAGCAAGGTTCAGGGCGGGGAGACCCAGTACTTC. Protein product: CASKVQGGETQYF. This sequence joins TRBV5-1 and TRBJ2-5; TRBD1 or TRBD2 may be the D gene (5 bases each). This CDR3 spans 13 amino acids. Germline V CDR1 and CDR2: SGHRS, YFSETQ. V was clipped by 6 bases and J by 5 bases, with 14 bases between them.

This clonotype was detected a few times. The J gene is TRBJ2-1, the V gene TRBV7-8; 8 positions match TRBD2. V shed 4 bases and J 5 bases; nucleotides not matched to a gene: 13. CDR1 is SGHVS, CDR2 FQNEAQ, per germline. The CDR3 is 17 amino acids. The CDR3 is CASSSPIFGGAHNEQFF. The DNA of the CDR3 is TGTGCCAGCAGCTCCCCTATTTTCGGGGGGGCTCACAATGAGCAGTTCTTC.

This chain joins TRBV20-1 and TRBJ2-7, with 8 bases lining up with TRBD2. This CDR3 region has 14 residues. With V trimmed by 2 bases and J by 3 bases, 6 bases remained unmatched. Germline V gene lookup returns CDR1 DFQATT and CDR2 SNEGSKA (reference sequence). The CDR3 nucleotides are TGCAGTGCTAGATCACCGGGAGGGATCTACGAGCAGTACTTC. Protein: CSARSPGGIYEQYF.

This chain links TRBV24-1 with TRBJ2-5; 8 nucleotides align to TRBD2. With the DNA end fitting TRBJ2-1 better, the J assignment may be wrong. Germline CDR1 and CDR2: KGHDR and SFDVKD. The CDR3 totals 16 residues. The CDR3 nucleotides are TGTGCCACCAGTGATTCCTCGGTCAGCGGGAGAAATGAGCAGTTCTTC. Translating it yields CATSDSSVSGRNEQFF.

This clonotype was counted between two and nine times. CDR3 nucleotide sequence: TGCGCCAGCAGCCAAGGAATAGGGACAACATACGAGCAGTACTTC. This sequence encodes CASSQGIGTTYEQYF. The chain has TRBV4-1 and TRBJ2-7, with D perhaps TRBD1 (6 bases). This CDR3 is 15 amino acids long. The germline V gene encodes CDR1 MGHRA and CDR2 YSYEKL. Trimming took 1 base from V and 4 from J, leaving 14 bases between them.

The chain recombines TRBV4-3 with TRBJ2-5, with TRBD1 identical over 10 bases. Germline assignment: CDR1 LGHNA and CDR2 YSLEER. Unmatched junction bases numbered 4, after V lost 0 bases and J lost 3 bases. The CDR3 totals 16 residues. Here the CDR3 reads CASSQDWTGGEETQYF. CDR3 coding DNA: TGCGCCAGCAGCCAAGATTGGACAGGGGGGGAAGAGACCCAGTACTTC.

This clonotype showed up just a few times. The chain couples TRBV18 to TRBJ1-3; perhaps TRBD1 as D (5 bases). Per the germline V gene, CDR1 is KGHSH and CDR2 is LQKENI. The CDR3 consists of 16 residues. Trimming stripped 4 bases from V and 0 bases from J, with 13 bases between. The CDR3 is CASSLDTGLSGNTIYF. CDR3 bases: TGTGCCAGCTCACTGGACACCGGTCTCTCTGGAAACACCATATATTTT.

The gene calls are TRBV20-1 and TRBJ2-7; D call uncertain. Germline loops: CDR1 DFQATT, CDR2 SNEGSKA (reference sequence). The V end was cut by 2 bases, the J end by 4 bases, with 12 bases between. The CDR3 is 13 amino acids. Here the CDR3 reads CSARNREAYEQYF. CDR3 coding DNA: TGCAGTGCTAGAAATAGGGAAGCTTACGAGCAGTACTTC.

The V call is TRBV4-3, the J call TRBJ2-5; 9 bases map to TRBD1. This CDR3 region has 16 residues. Germline V CDR1 and CDR2: LGHNA, YSLEER. Germline trimming cut 1 base from V and 5 bases from J; bases unmatched to any gene: 8. The DNA for the CDR3 is TGCGCCAGCAGCCAAGTTGGACAGGGGCCAGCGGAGACCCAGTACTTC. As protein: CASSQVGQGPAETQYF.

The sample holds a few counts of this clonotype. The chain links TRBV7-2 to TRBJ2-1; D remains unclear. The end of the DNA is better explained by TRBJ2-5, so the J call may be wrong. This CDR3 spans 15 amino acids. CDR1 is SGHTA, CDR2 FQGNSA, per germline. Here the CDR3 DNA reads TGTGCCAGCAGCTTAGTTTCGACTGCTCAAGAGACCCAGTACTTC. Encoded protein: CASSLVSTAQETQYF.

Regarding this clonotype: At one of its ends the junction is not consistent with the germline gene, which may arise from a read error. This chain connects TRBV24-1 to TRBJ2-7; tentative D call: TRBD1 (6 bases). CDR1 is KGHDR, CDR2 SFDVKD, per germline. There are 11 residues in the CDR3. The CDR3: CATRQGDEKFF. Here the CDR3 DNA reads TGTGCCACCAGACAGGGCGATGAGAAGTTCTTC.

This clonotype was seen more than once but under ten times. V is TRBV25-1 and J is TRBJ2-1; D gene uncertain. CDR1 MGHDK and CDR2 SYGVNS come from the germline V gene. The CDR3 runs to 16 residues. V shed 1 base and J shed 0 bases, with 10 bases lying between them. The DNA for the CDR3 is TGTGCCAGCAGTGAATTCGGCCAAGACTCCTACAATGAGCAGTTCTTC. Translating gives CASSEFGQDSYNEQFF.

Note on this clonotype: An end of the junction does not agree with germline; a read error may underlie this. V and J are TRBV7-8 and TRBJ1-4; D is perhaps TRBD1 (6 bases). This CDR3 is built from 17 residues. The V gene's germline CDR1 is SGHVS and CDR2 FQNEAQ. Here the CDR3 DNA reads TGTGCCAGCAGCTTAGCAGTCGGACAGATCCTTAATGAAGAACTGTTTTTT. This sequence encodes CASSLAVGQILNEELFF.

The V and J genes are TRBV20-1 and TRBJ2-7; D is perhaps TRBD1 (5 bases). The CDR3 totals 15 residues. V was shortened by 0 bases and J by 4 bases, with 16 bases between the two germline ends. The germline V gene encodes CDR1 DFQATT and CDR2 SNEGSKA (reference sequence). CDR3 in DNA: TGCAGTGCTAGAGATTCGCCAGGGCAACCATACGAGCAGTACTTC. Amino acids: CSARDSPGQPYEQYF.

Remarks on this clonotype: Since no conserved phenylalanine or tryptophan closes the CDR3, a read error is the likely cause. Written as DNA, the CDR3 is TGTGCCAGCAGCCCCGGTATTTGGGCCGAAGAGACCCAGTACTCC. The encoded protein is CASSPGIWAEETQYS. V and J are TRBV27 and TRBJ2-5; no firm D call. The CDR3 covers 15 residues. V was trimmed by 6 bases and J by 3 bases, leaving 17 bases between them. Germline-derived CDR1 and CDR2 are MNHEY and SMNVEV (reference sequence).

This clonotype was seen a few times. The CDR3 sequence: CASSYLDILGETQYF. The CDR3 DNA reads as TGTGCCAGCAGTTACCTGGACATCCTAGGCGAGACCCAGTACTTC. The chain recombines TRBV28 with TRBJ2-5; the D gene is possibly TRBD1 (5 bases). The CDR3 loop spans 15 amino acids. V was trimmed by 4 bases and J by 5 bases, leaving 17 bases between them. Germline assignment: CDR1 MDHEN and CDR2 SYDVKM.

There are a few counts of this clonotype. One end of the junction fails to match germline, which may point to a read error. This chain joins TRBV7-7 and TRBJ2-5; TRBD1 agrees at 11 bases. In germline, CDR1 is SSHAT, CDR2 FNYEAQ (reference sequence). The CDR3 extends over 15 amino acids. The CDR3 protein is CASSLDRGPQETQYF. The CDR3 nucleotides read TGTGCTAGCAGCTTGGACAGGGGGCCCCAAGAGACCCAGTACTTC.

The sample holds one count of this clonotype. J is TRBJ1-4 and V is TRBV24-1; 10 bases are a match to TRBD1. The CDR3 contains 15 residues. Germline assignment: CDR1 KGHDR and CDR2 SFDVKD. The ends lost 3 bases at V and 8 bases at J; junction bases unmatched: 5. The CDR3: CATSDAGTGAEKLFF. The DNA for the CDR3 is TGTGCCACCAGTGATGCCGGGACAGGGGCCGAAAAACTGTTTTTT.